The source of this T cell receptor beta chain is a study of cytomegalovirus exposure and HLA in healthy donors. Findings of the study overall: Most TCR sequences were rare, but some public TCRs occurred in many donors. Cytomegalovirus-associated status was assigned to 164 TCR beta chains.

Note on this clone: Its antigen is as yet unknown. At one boundary the junction diverges from the germline segment, which might be a read error.

CDR1 is SGHKS, CDR2 YYEKEE, per germline (reference sequence). CDR3 length equals 15 residues. The PCR was carried out with 60 Vbeta primers and 13 Jbeta primers. The table came from immunoSEQ multiplex PCR; TCRdb's copy has only in-frame clones and leaves some out. Found here are roughly 100,000 clones, under 85% of them singletons; the top ten hold 5% to 6.5%. The V and J genes are TRBV5-5 and TRBJ2-1, with a possible D match to TRBD2 (6 bases). What was sequenced was PBMCs. This sequence was found in a man aged 18 to 30 in good health and CMV-seronegative. The CDR3 loop reads CASSQDGAGWSEQFF. CDR3 in DNA: TGCGCCAGCAGCCAAGATGGGGCGGGATGGAGTGAGCAGTTCTTC.